These 5 T cell receptor beta chains share one sample of origin, sequenced in a study of CD8 T cells in ankylosing spondylitis. TCRdb independently ran MiXCR on the 5' RACE reads; one entry per CDR3 protein. The sample has 300,000 to 400,000 distinct CDR3 sequences; roughly 14% are singletons. The sequencing input was blood, either unsorted or a sorted T cell fraction (not recorded which). The source of these receptors is a male donor with ankylosing spondylitis or in good health (not recorded which).

The chain combines TRBV5-6 with TRBJ1-2; maybe TRBD1 (5 bases). This CDR3 spans 15 amino acids. V was trimmed by 4 bases and J by 5 bases, leaving 18 bases between them. Germline lookup yields CDR1 SGHDT and CDR2 YYEEEE. As DNA, the CDR3 is TGTGCCAGCAGCCGGGCCGGACCAGGGAGGTATGGCTACACCTTC. Protein: CASSRAGPGRYGYTF. The full variable domain, with the rest looked up from reference TRBV5-6 and TRBJ1-2, is DAGVTQSPTHLIKTRGQQVTLRCSPKSGHDTVSWYQQALGQGPQFIFQYYEEEERQRGNFPDRFSGHQFPNYSSELNVNALLLGDSALYLCASSRAGPGRYGYTFGSGTRLTVV.

This clonotype was picked up a small number of times. The gene calls are TRBV7-2 and TRBJ2-1; 8 nucleotides align to TRBD2. Trimming at V came to 4 bases and at J to 6 bases, leaving 8 bases not matched to a gene. Germline V lookup: CDR1 SGHTA, CDR2 FQGNSA. CDR3 length equals 15 residues. The CDR3 DNA sequence: TGTGCCAGCAGCTCCCTGGGACTAGTGGCCAATGAGCAGTTCTTC. Protein: CASSSLGLVANEQFF.

CDR3 in amino acids: CASSQDLGERRETQYF. Here the CDR3 DNA reads TGTGCCAGCAGCCAAGATTTGGGGGAGCGGCGGGAGACCCAGTACTTC. The gene calls are TRBV3-1 and TRBJ2-5; perhaps D is TRBD1 or TRBD2 (5 bases each). CDR1 is LGHDT and CDR2 is YNNKEL in the germline V gene (reference sequence). CDR3 size: 16 residues. Trimming left V 0 bases short and J 5 bases short, with 16 bases between.

The sample holds a few counts of this clonotype. The V gene is TRBV6-5, the J gene TRBJ2-5, with D maybe TRBD2 (5 bases). CDR3 size: 12 residues. In germline, CDR1 is MNHEY, CDR2 SVGAGI. Trimming shortened V by 8 bases and J by 2 bases, and 9 bases separated the two germline ends. The CDR3 DNA reads TGTGCCAGCGGGCGAGGGCAAGAGACCCAGTACTTC. It yields the protein CASGRGQETQYF.

V is TRBV2 and J is TRBJ1-3; maybe TRBD1 (6 bases). Trimming took 10 bases from V and 0 from J, leaving 13 bases between them. CDR3 length: 14 amino acids. The germline V gene encodes CDR1 SNHLY and CDR2 FYNNEI. The CDR3 loop is CATYRDNSGNTIYF. The DNA for the CDR3 is TGTGCCACCTACCGGGACAACTCTGGAAACACCATATATTTT.